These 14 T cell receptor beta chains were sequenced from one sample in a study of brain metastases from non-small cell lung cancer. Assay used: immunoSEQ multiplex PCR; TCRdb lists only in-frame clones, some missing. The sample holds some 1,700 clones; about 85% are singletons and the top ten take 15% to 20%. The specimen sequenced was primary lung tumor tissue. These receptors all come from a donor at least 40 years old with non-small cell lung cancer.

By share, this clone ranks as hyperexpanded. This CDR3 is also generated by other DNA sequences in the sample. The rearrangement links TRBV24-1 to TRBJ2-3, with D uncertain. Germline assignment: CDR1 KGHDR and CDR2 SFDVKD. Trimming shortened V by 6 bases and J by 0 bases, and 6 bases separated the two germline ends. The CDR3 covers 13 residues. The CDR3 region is CATSFGSTDTQYF. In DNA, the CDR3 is TGTGCCACCAGTTTTGGAAGCACAGATACGCAGTATTTT.

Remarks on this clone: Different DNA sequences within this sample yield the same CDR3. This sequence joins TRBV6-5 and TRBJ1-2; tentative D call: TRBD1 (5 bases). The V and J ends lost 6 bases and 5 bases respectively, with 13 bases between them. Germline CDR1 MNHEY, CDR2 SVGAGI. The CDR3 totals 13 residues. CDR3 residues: CASRGTERYGYTF. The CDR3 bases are TGTGCCAGCAGGGGGACTGAGAGATATGGCTACACCTTC.

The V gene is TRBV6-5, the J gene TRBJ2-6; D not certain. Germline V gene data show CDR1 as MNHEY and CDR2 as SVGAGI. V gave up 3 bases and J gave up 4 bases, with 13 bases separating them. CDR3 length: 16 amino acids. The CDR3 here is CASSYVSAVGANVLTF. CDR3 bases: TGTGCCAGCAGTTATGTCTCTGCAGTGGGGGCCAACGTCCTGACTTTC.

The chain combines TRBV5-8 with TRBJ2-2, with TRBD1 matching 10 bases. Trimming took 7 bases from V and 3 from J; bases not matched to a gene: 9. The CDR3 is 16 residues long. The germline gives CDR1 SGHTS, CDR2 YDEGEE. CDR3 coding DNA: TGTGCCAGCTCGAGGACAGGGGGATTCGACACCGGGGAGCTGTTTTTT. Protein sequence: CASSRTGGFDTGELFF. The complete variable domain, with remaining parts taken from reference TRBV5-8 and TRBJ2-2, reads EAGVTQSPTHLIKTRGQQATLRCSPISGHTSVYWYQQALGLGLQFLLWYDEGEERNRGNFPPRFSGRQFPNYSSELNVNALELEDSALYLCASSRTGGFDTGELFFGEGSRLTVL.

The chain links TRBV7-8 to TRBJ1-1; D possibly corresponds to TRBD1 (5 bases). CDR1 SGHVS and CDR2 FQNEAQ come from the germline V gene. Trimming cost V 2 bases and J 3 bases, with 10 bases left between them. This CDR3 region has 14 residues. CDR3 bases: TGTGCCAGCAGCTTAAATCAGGGCTACACTGAAGCTTTCTTT. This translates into CASSLNQGYTEAFF.

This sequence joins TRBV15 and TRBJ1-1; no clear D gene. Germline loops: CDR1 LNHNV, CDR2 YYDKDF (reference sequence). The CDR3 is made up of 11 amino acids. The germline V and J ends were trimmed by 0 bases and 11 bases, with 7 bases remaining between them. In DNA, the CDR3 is TGTGCCACCAGCAGAGAGCGTCAGGCTTTCTTT. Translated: CATSRERQAFF.

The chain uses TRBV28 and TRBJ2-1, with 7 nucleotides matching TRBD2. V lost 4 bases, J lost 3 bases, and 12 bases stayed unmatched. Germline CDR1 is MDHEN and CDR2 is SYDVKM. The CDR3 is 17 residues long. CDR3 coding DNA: TGTGCCAGCAGTTCGACCAAGGGACGCGGGAGCTACAATGAGCAGTTCTTC. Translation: CASSSTKGRGSYNEQFF.

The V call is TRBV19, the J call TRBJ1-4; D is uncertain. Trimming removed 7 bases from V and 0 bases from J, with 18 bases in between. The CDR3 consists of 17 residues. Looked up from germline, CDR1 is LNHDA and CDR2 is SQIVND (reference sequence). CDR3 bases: TGTGCCAGTAACCCCTGGGCCCGCAGGACAACTAATGAAAAACTGTTTTTT. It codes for CASNPWARRTTNEKLFF.

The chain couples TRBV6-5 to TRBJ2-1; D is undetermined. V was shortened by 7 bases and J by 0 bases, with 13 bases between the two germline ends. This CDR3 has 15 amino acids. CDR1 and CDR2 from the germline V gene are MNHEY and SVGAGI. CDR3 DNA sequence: TGTGCCAGCAACCTGGGAATCAGCTCCTACAATGAGCAGTTCTTC. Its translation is CASNLGISSYNEQFF.

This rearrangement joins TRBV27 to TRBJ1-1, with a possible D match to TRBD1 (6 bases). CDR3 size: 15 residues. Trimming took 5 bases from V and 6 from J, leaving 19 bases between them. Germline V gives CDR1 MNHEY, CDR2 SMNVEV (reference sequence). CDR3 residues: CASSPLLGGAAEAFF. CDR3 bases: TGTGCCAGCAGTCCGCTATTGGGGGGCGCCGCTGAAGCTTTCTTT.

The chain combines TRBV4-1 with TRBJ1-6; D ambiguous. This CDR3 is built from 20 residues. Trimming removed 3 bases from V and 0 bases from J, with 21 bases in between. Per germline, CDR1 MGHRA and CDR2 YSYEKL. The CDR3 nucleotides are TGCGCCAGCAGCCACCTAAGGACCGTGAGCTTAAGCTCCTATAATTCACCCCTCCACTTT. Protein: CASSHLRTVSLSSYNSPLHF.

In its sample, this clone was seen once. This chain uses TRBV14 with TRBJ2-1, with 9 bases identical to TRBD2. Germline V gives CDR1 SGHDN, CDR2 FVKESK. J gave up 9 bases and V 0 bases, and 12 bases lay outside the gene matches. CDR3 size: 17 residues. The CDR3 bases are TGTGCCAGCAGCCAAGATTTAGCGGGGGTCCCGTGGGGTGAGCAGTTCTTC. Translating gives CASSQDLAGVPWGEQFF.

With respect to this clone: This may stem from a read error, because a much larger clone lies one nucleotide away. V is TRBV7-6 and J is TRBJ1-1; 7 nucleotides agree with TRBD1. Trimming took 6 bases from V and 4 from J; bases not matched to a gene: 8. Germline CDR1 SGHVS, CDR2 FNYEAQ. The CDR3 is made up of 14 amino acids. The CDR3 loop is CASSSRGGSTEAFF. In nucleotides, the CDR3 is TGTGCCAGCAGTTCCAGGGGGGGTAGCACTGAAGCTTTCTTT.

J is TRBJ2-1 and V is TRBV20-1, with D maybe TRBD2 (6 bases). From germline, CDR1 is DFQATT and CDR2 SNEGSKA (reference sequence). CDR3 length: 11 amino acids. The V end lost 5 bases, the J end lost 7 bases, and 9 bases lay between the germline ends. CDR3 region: CSAPGGNEQFF. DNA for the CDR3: TGCAGTGCTCCTGGGGGGAATGAGCAGTTCTTC.